The 3 T cell receptor beta chains listed next were all sequenced from one sample in a study of blood T cell repertoires in COVID-19. TCRdb's copy holds only in-frame clones and misses some; the assay was immunoSEQ multiplex PCR. Of around 190,000 clones in the sample, approximately 80% were seen once. Material for sequencing was peripheral blood. Receptors originate from a human donor in a cohort sampled during active COVID-19.

This clone was observed a few times. This rearrangement joins TRBV3-1 (or the pseudogene TRBV3-2) to TRBJ2-3; 13 bases align to TRBD2. The junction had 4 bases not matched to a gene; V was cut back by 2 bases and J by 2 bases. Germline V CDR1 and CDR2: LGHDT, YNNKEL (reference sequence). CDR3 length equals 17 residues. The CDR3 reads CASSQRTSGRFTDTQYF. The CDR3 DNA is TGTGCCAGCAGCCAACGGACTAGCGGGAGATTCACAGATACGCAGTATTTT.

This chain connects TRBV3-1 (or the pseudogene TRBV3-2) to TRBJ2-7; 9 nucleotides align to TRBD2. Germline CDR1 reads LGHDT; CDR2 reads YNNKEL (reference sequence). V gave up 4 bases and J gave up 5 bases; unmatched junction bases: 9. The CDR3 consists of 15 residues. The CDR3 DNA reads TGTGCCAGCAGCCTTAGGAGCGGGGGGCGAAACGAGCAGTACTTC. Residues: CASSLRSGGRNEQYF.

The chain uses TRBV20-1 and TRBJ2-1, with a tentative D call TRBD1 (6 bases). Germline CDR1 DFQATT, CDR2 SNEGSKA (reference sequence). Deletions cut 3 bases from V and 10 bases from J, with 19 bases between. CDR3 length: 14 amino acids. The CDR3 loop is CSASLGWGRGEQFF. The CDR3 DNA sequence: TGCAGTGCTAGTCTCGGGTGGGGGCGCGGCGAGCAGTTCTTC.